A single sample gave rise to the 13 T cell receptor beta chains below, sequenced in a study of blood T cell repertoires in COVID-19. TCRdb keeps only in-frame clones here, not all; method: immunoSEQ multiplex PCR. The sample consists of around 94,000 clones, about 83% of them appearing once. Sequencing used peripheral blood. The receptor set was obtained from a middle-aged man with active or convalescent COVID-19.

This clone has a single count. J is TRBJ1-2 and V is TRBV3-1 (or the pseudogene TRBV3-2), with 12 positions matching TRBD1. Germline-derived CDR1 and CDR2 are LGHDT and YNNKEL (reference sequence). The V segment lost 4 bases and the J segment 6 bases; nucleotides outside the gene matches: 9. This CDR3 has 16 residues. The CDR3, as DNA: TGTGCCAGCAGCCCACAAGGGGGACAGGGGGCAAATGGCTACACCTTC. It is translated as CASSPQGGQGANGYTF.

The chain uses TRBV2 and TRBJ2-7; 9 bases match TRBD1. The CDR3 has 15 residues. CDR1 is SNHLY and CDR2 is FYNNEI in the germline V gene. Trimming removed 0 bases from V and 6 bases from J; junction bases left unmatched: 6. The CDR3 bases are TGTGCCAGCAGTGAAGCGTATGGGACAGGGTTCGAGCAGTACTTC. Amino acids: CASSEAYGTGFEQYF.

This clone was found once. This chain uses TRBV7-3 with TRBJ2-1; 7 positions agree with TRBD2. This CDR3 comprises 13 residues. The germline V gene has CDR1 SGHTA and CDR2 FQGTGA. Unmatched junction bases numbered 3, after V lost 2 bases and J lost 8 bases. The CDR3 nucleotides read TGTGCCAGCAGCTTACGGGGGGTGGATGAGCAGTTCTTC. As protein: CASSLRGVDEQFF.

The rearrangement joins TRBV7-2 to TRBJ2-2; TRBD2 matches at 10 bases. V lost 1 base, J lost 5 bases, and 4 bases stayed unmatched. This CDR3 is 16 amino acids long. CDR1 SGHTA and CDR2 FQGNSA come from the germline V gene. This CDR3 reads CASSLGASGGTGELFF. The CDR3 coding sequence is TGTGCCAGCAGCTTAGGTGCTAGCGGGGGAACCGGGGAGCTGTTTTTT.

This chain uses TRBV19 with TRBJ2-1, with 12 bases fitting TRBD1. This CDR3 has 19 amino acids. The germline gives CDR1 LNHDA, CDR2 SQIVND (reference sequence). Trimming cost V 2 bases and J 0 bases; bases outside gene matches: 8. CDR3 DNA: TGTGCCAGTAGTATACGGGGACAGGGGGCCATTTTCTCCTACAATGAGCAGTTCTTC. Amino acid sequence: CASSIRGQGAIFSYNEQFF. The variable domain in full, completed from reference TRBV19 and TRBJ2-1, reads DGGITQSPKYLFRKEGQNVTLSCEQNLNHDAMYWYRQDPGQGLRLIYYSQIVNDFQKGDIAEGYSVSREKKESFPLTVTSAQKNPTAFYLCASSIRGQGAIFSYNEQFFGPGTRLTVL.

This clone was counted a few times. The gene calls are TRBV18 and TRBJ1-4, with a weak D call TRBD1 (5 bases). V was clipped by 3 bases and J by 4 bases, with 6 bases between them. The CDR3 consists of 13 residues. The germline V gene encodes CDR1 KGHSH and CDR2 LQKENI. CDR3 coding DNA: TGTGCCAGCTCACCCCAGGGTAATGAAAAACTGTTTTTT. This sequence encodes CASSPQGNEKLFF.

V usage is TRBV27 and J usage is TRBJ2-3, with unresolved D. The CDR3 sequence is 14 residues long. Per the germline V gene, CDR1 is MNHEY and CDR2 is SMNVEV (reference sequence). V was trimmed by 3 bases and J by 1 base, leaving 8 bases between them. This CDR3 reads CASSFEKGTDTQYF. The CDR3 coding sequence is TGTGCCAGCAGTTTCGAGAAAGGCACAGATACGCAGTATTTT.

The V and J genes are TRBV27 and TRBJ1-1; maybe TRBD1 (5 bases). The CDR3 contains 13 residues. Trimming took off 3 bases at V and 1 base at J, with 6 bases between the two ends. CDR1 is MNHEY and CDR2 is SMNVEV in the germline V gene (reference sequence). The CDR3 sequence is CASSFTGNTEAFF. In DNA form, the CDR3 reads TGTGCCAGCAGTTTCACAGGGAACACTGAAGCTTTCTTT.

This clone showed up just once. The chain couples TRBV6-5 to TRBJ1-2; possible D gene TRBD1, 5 bases. The CDR3 consists of 15 residues. CDR1 MNHEY and CDR2 SVGAGI come from the germline V gene. V was shortened by 5 bases and J by 3 bases, with 16 bases between the two germline ends. The CDR3 spells CASSQRGQGDYGYTF. CDR3 nucleotide sequence: TGTGCCAGCAGTCAACGAGGCCAGGGTGACTATGGCTACACCTTC.

The rearrangement links TRBV18 to TRBJ2-2, with TRBD1 matching 7 bases. The germline V gene encodes CDR1 KGHSH and CDR2 LQKENI. The CDR3 has 14 amino acids. Germline trimming cut 3 bases from V and 5 bases from J; bases unmatched to any gene: 3. This CDR3 reads CASSPTGATGELFF. CDR3 DNA sequence: TGTGCCAGCTCACCCACAGGGGCAACCGGGGAGCTGTTTTTT.

The V and J genes are TRBV6-5 and TRBJ2-3; no clear D. This CDR3 has 14 amino acids. Trimming removed 0 bases from V and 0 bases from J, with 4 bases in between. Germline assignment: CDR1 MNHEY and CDR2 SVGAGI. DNA for the CDR3: TGTGCCAGCAGTTACTCGGGCAGCACAGATACGCAGTATTTT. It encodes CASSYSGSTDTQYF.

Of note for this clone: Germline is not matched at one junction end, which may reflect a read error. The gene calls are TRBV12-5 and TRBJ1-6; 8 bases fit TRBD1. The CDR3 has 12 residues. Germline-derived CDR1 and CDR2 are LGHNT and FRNRAP. CDR3 loop: CASGTGASRLHF. CDR3 in DNA: TGTGCTAGTGGGACAGGGGCCTCACGCCTCCACTTT. Complete variable domain (other parts from reference TRBV12-5 and TRBJ1-6): DARVTQTPRHKVTEMGQEVTMRCQPILGHNTVFWYRQTMMQGLELLAYFRNRAPLDDSGMPKDRFSAEMPDATLATLKIQPSEPRDSAVYFCASGTGASRLHFGNGTRLTVT.

The chain carries TRBV6-6 and TRBJ2-5; 16 nucleotides match TRBD2. The germline CDR1 and CDR2 sequences are MNHNY and SVGAGI (reference sequence). CDR3 length: 15 amino acids. The J segment lost 9 bases and the V segment lost 3 bases, leaving 4 bases of the junction unmatched. The CDR3 bases are TGTGCCAGCAGTTATTCCGGGACTAGCGGGGGGGCCCAGTACTTC. The encoded protein is CASSYSGTSGGAQYF.